A single sample gave rise to the 26 T cell receptor beta chains below, sequenced in a study of blood T cell repertoires in COVID-19. The table came from immunoSEQ multiplex PCR; TCRdb's copy has only in-frame clones and leaves some out. The sample holds a few hundred thousand clones, approximately 86% seen once. The specimen sequenced was peripheral blood. Source of these receptors: a woman in her fifties or sixties who had recovered from COVID-19.

This clone was seen only once. The chain carries TRBV5-1 and TRBJ2-1, with D perhaps TRBD2 (7 bases). Trimming shortened V by 7 bases and J by 5 bases, and 19 bases separated the two germline ends. The germline gives CDR1 SGHRS, CDR2 YFSETQ. The CDR3 runs 15 residues. DNA for the CDR3: TGCGCCAGCGGCTGGGCTCGGGGGGCGAACAATGAGCAGTTCTTC. This encodes CASGWARGANNEQFF.

The chain is built from TRBV7-8 and TRBJ1-3; D might be TRBD1 (5 bases). The V end was cut by 4 bases, the J end by 8 bases, with 18 bases between. Germline lookup yields CDR1 SGHVS and CDR2 FQNEAQ. The CDR3 is made up of 15 amino acids. The CDR3 loop reads CASSWDLAGSDTIYF. The DNA of the CDR3 is TGTGCCAGCAGCTGGGATTTGGCAGGGTCAGACACCATATATTTT.

The gene calls are TRBV11-1 and TRBJ2-5; TRBD1 matches at 11 bases. The ends lost 5 bases at V and 2 bases at J; junction bases unmatched: 7. CDR1 and CDR2 from the germline V gene are SGHAT and FQDESV (reference sequence). This CDR3 has 16 amino acids. CDR3: CASSRGTGGIQETQYF. CDR3 nucleotides: TGTGCCAGCAGCAGAGGGACAGGGGGAATTCAAGAGACCCAGTACTTC.

Here the CDR3 reads CATSRDRDRLVGNTIYF. The CDR3 DNA is TGTGCCACCAGCAGAGATCGCGACAGGCTGGTAGGAAACACCATATATTTT. The chain carries TRBV15 and TRBJ1-3, with D perhaps matching TRBD1 (6 bases). Germline CDR1 is LNHNV and CDR2 is YYDKDF (reference sequence). The CDR3 is 17 residues long. Trimming took off 0 bases at V and 4 bases at J, with 16 bases between the two ends.

V and J are TRBV15 and TRBJ1-5, with D perhaps matching TRBD1 (6 bases). Per the germline V gene, CDR1 is LNHNV and CDR2 is YYDKDF (reference sequence). This CDR3 spans 15 amino acids. Trimming removed 0 bases from V and 5 bases from J, with 11 bases in between. The CDR3 sequence is CATSRDLAGDQPQHF. CDR3 sequence (DNA): TGTGCCACCAGCAGAGATTTGGCAGGGGATCAGCCCCAGCATTTT.

J is TRBJ1-3 and V is TRBV6-5; D call uncertain. With 2 bases removed from V and 0 bases from J, the gap between germline ends came to 8 bases. Germline V gives CDR1 MNHEY, CDR2 SVGAGI. This CDR3 has 15 residues. As DNA, the CDR3 is TGTGCCAGCAGTTACGAGAGTGTCTCTGGAAACACCATATATTTT. Its protein is CASSYESVSGNTIYF.

The chain joins TRBV4-1 to TRBJ1-2, with 9 bases identical to TRBD1. Germline V gives CDR1 MGHRA, CDR2 YSYEKL. V trimming: 5 bases; J trimming: 6 bases; junction bases outside the gene matches: 7. The CDR3 covers 14 residues. DNA of the CDR3: TGCGCCAGCAGCTTAACAGGGGGCTGGGATGGCTACACCTTC. Amino acids: CASSLTGGWDGYTF.

Remarks on this clone: Mismatch with germline at one junction end may stem from a read error. The chain links TRBV7-2 to TRBJ1-6, with D possibly being TRBD1 (5 bases). The CDR3 consists of 14 residues. CDR1 SGHTA and CDR2 FQGNSA come from the germline V gene. CDR3 in amino acids: CASSLGWGDSPLHF. Written as DNA, the CDR3 is TGTGCCAGCAGCTTAGGATGGGGCGATTCGCCCCTCCACTTT.

The rearrangement links TRBV5-8 to TRBJ2-5; a possible D gene is TRBD1 (6 bases). V gave up 4 bases and J gave up 0 bases, with 13 bases separating them. Looked up from germline, CDR1 is SGHTS and CDR2 is YDEGEE. This CDR3 is built from 15 residues. CDR3 DNA sequence: TGTGCCAGCAGCCGAGGGGGAATGCACCAAGAGACCCAGTACTTC. Protein sequence: CASSRGGMHQETQYF.

This clone was counted once. V and J are TRBV7-9 and TRBJ1-2, with TRBD1 as a possible D gene (5 bases). The germline gives CDR1 SEHNR, CDR2 FQNEAQ (reference sequence). The CDR3 runs to 15 residues. V shed 5 bases and J shed 8 bases, with 21 bases lying between them. CDR3 sequence reads: CASSPLGAGMRGYTF. DNA of the CDR3: TGTGCCAGCAGCCCTCTAGGGGCAGGTATGCGGGGCTACACCTTC. The full variable domain, in which reference TRBV7-9 and TRBJ1-2 provide the parts outside the CDR3, is DTGVSQNPRHKITKRGQNVTFRCDPISEHNRLYWYRQTLGQGPEFLTYFQNEAQLEKSRLLSDRFSAERPKGSFSTLEIQRTEQGDSAMYLCASSPLGAGMRGYTFGSGTRLTVV.

The sample holds a few counts of this clone. V is TRBV18 and J is TRBJ1-1, with D tentatively TRBD1 (5 bases). Trimming took off 4 bases at V and 1 base at J, with 19 bases between the two ends. The CDR3 sequence is 17 residues long. The V gene's germline CDR1 is KGHSH and CDR2 LQKENI. CDR3 in DNA: TGTGCCAGCTCACTTTCGGGGGAGGTGGGGTCGAACACTGAAGCTTTCTTT. Translated, it gives CASSLSGEVGSNTEAFF.

The chain links TRBV29-1 to TRBJ2-3, with 7 bases that match TRBD2. Looked up from germline, CDR1 is SQVTM and CDR2 is ANQGSEA. The CDR3 spans 12 residues. V gave up 7 bases and J gave up 4 bases; unmatched junction bases: 5. The CDR3 DNA reads TGCAGCGGTAGGACTAGATCAGATACGCAGTATTTT. It translates to CSGRTRSDTQYF.

The rearrangement uses TRBV28 and TRBJ1-3; D remains ambiguous. Deletions cut 3 bases from V and 0 bases from J, with 9 bases between. This CDR3 has 15 amino acids. The V gene's germline CDR1 is MDHEN and CDR2 SYDVKM. The CDR3, as DNA: TGTGCCAGCAGTTTTTCGGTAGACTCTGGAAACACCATATATTTT. As protein: CASSFSVDSGNTIYF.

This clone was counted only a few times. V is TRBV6-2 or TRBV6-3 and J is TRBJ2-1; D remains ambiguous. Looked up from germline, CDR1 is MNHEY and CDR2 is SVGEGT. CDR3 length: 12 amino acids. V lost 5 bases, J lost 8 bases, and 10 bases lay in between. The CDR3 here is CASSPVRDEQFF. CDR3 bases: TGTGCCAGCAGTCCCGTCCGGGATGAGCAGTTCTTC.

This clone was seen once. CDR3: CAWSGTGKRRGFTDTQYF. CDR3 DNA sequence: TGTGCCTGGAGTGGGACAGGGAAAAGGAGGGGATTCACAGATACGCAGTATTTT. The chain has TRBV30 and TRBJ2-3; 8 nucleotides line up with TRBD1. The germline CDR1 and CDR2 sequences are GTSNPN and SVGIG (reference sequence). CDR3 length equals 18 residues. Unmatched junction bases numbered 14, after V lost 1 base and J lost 2 bases.

The chain couples TRBV7-8 to TRBJ1-1, with D maybe TRBD1 (6 bases). V lost 4 bases and J 3 bases, leaving 15 bases between the germline ends. This CDR3 contains 15 residues. Germline CDR1 reads SGHVS; CDR2 reads FQNEAQ. In nucleotides, the CDR3 is TGTGCCAGCAGCTCACCCTGGACAGACGACACTGAAGCTTTCTTT. Amino acid sequence: CASSSPWTDDTEAFF.

This clone has a single count. The J gene is TRBJ1-2, the V gene TRBV7-8; perhaps TRBD1 as D (5 bases). Germline CDR1 reads SGHVS; CDR2 reads FQNEAQ. CDR3 length: 13 amino acids. Trimming left V 5 bases short and J 7 bases short, with 14 bases between. The CDR3, as DNA: TGTGCCAGCAGCGGTGGCCCCAGGGTTGGCTACACCTTC. This gives the protein CASSGGPRVGYTF.

This chain uses TRBV5-4 with TRBJ1-2; 10 bases align to TRBD1. V lost 4 bases to trimming and J lost 4 bases; unmatched junction nucleotides: 7. The CDR3 loop spans 15 amino acids. Per germline, CDR1 SGHNT and CDR2 YYREEE (reference sequence). This CDR3 reads CASSPRQGAVYGYTF. The CDR3 DNA reads as TGTGCCAGCAGCCCCAGACAGGGGGCTGTCTATGGCTACACCTTC.

The rearrangement uses TRBV30 and TRBJ2-7; D is perhaps TRBD1 (6 bases). The V gene's germline CDR1 is GTSNPN and CDR2 SVGIG (reference sequence). V lost 4 bases, J lost 2 bases, and 9 bases lay in between. CDR3 length: 12 amino acids. CDR3 in amino acids: CAWKAGAYEQYF. The CDR3 nucleotides read TGTGCCTGGAAGGCAGGGGCCTACGAGCAGTACTTC.

The rearrangement links TRBV2 to TRBJ2-3; D may be TRBD2 (5 bases). V lost 7 bases, J lost 4 bases, and 15 bases lay in between. This CDR3 spans 14 amino acids. From germline, CDR1 is SNHLY and CDR2 FYNNEI. The CDR3 coding sequence is TGTGCCAGCACTCCCGGAGGATCGGCAGATACGCAGTATTTT. Amino acids: CASTPGGSADTQYF.

J is TRBJ1-1 and V is TRBV2, with TRBD1 identical over 10 bases. The CDR3 is 14 residues long. With 6 bases clipped from V and 3 bases from J, the junction kept 4 bases outside the gene matches. Per germline, CDR1 SNHLY and CDR2 FYNNEI. CDR3 in DNA: TGTGCCAGCAGATGGACAGGGGGTGACACTGAAGCTTTCTTT. This codes for CASRWTGGDTEAFF.

The CDR3: CAWSVYFGDTQYF. The CDR3 DNA is TGTGCCTGGAGTGTTTATTTCGGAGATACGCAGTATTTT. The V call is TRBV30, the J call TRBJ2-3; no firm D call. CDR1 and CDR2 (germline): GTSNPN, SVGIG (reference sequence). V lost 0 bases and J lost 5, with 9 bases in between. The length of the CDR3 is 13 residues.

V and J are TRBV13 and TRBJ2-5; 7 nucleotides match TRBD2. CDR3 length equals 15 residues. Looked up from germline, CDR1 is PRHDT and CDR2 is FYEKMQ (reference sequence). V was pared by 2 bases and J by 4 bases, with 7 bases of the junction left unmatched. CDR3 in DNA: TGTGCCAGCAGCTTAAGCCGGGTAGCGGGAGAGACCCAGTACTTC. Its protein is CASSLSRVAGETQYF.

This clone was counted a few times. The genes are TRBV10-3 and TRBJ1-5; 9 bases are shared with TRBD1. This CDR3 is built from 14 residues. Looked up from germline, CDR1 is ENHRY and CDR2 is SYGVKD. The J segment lost 6 bases and the V segment lost 10 bases, leaving 10 bases of the junction unmatched. CDR3: CATMDRGLGQPQHF. The CDR3 DNA follows: TGTGCCACCATGGACAGGGGACTGGGTCAGCCCCAGCATTTT.

The chain recombines TRBV5-1 with TRBJ1-4; TRBD1 matches 7 bases. J gave up 8 bases and V 4 bases, and 5 bases lay outside the gene matches. The CDR3 sequence is 13 residues long. Germline CDR1 is SGHRS and CDR2 is YFSETQ. The CDR3 bases are TGCGCCAGCAGCCCCGGGACAGTCGAAAAACTGTTTTTT. This codes for CASSPGTVEKLFF. The variable domain in full, with the rest retrieved from reference TRBV5-1 and TRBJ1-4, is KAGVTQTPRYLIKTRGQQVTLSCSPISGHRSVSWYQQTPGQGLQFLFEYFSETQRNKGNFPGRFSGRQFSNSRSEMNVSTLELGDSALYLCASSPGTVEKLFFGSGTQLSVL.

CDR3: CASHLGAGGEGNEQFF. The CDR3 DNA sequence: TGTGCCAGCCATCTAGGGGCAGGGGGCGAGGGGAATGAGCAGTTCTTC. V gene TRBV27 combines with J gene TRBJ2-1; 8 bases match TRBD1. Germline CDR1 and CDR2: MNHEY and SMNVEV (reference sequence). J lost 7 bases, V lost 8 bases, and 16 bases had no gene match. The CDR3 is made up of 16 amino acids.